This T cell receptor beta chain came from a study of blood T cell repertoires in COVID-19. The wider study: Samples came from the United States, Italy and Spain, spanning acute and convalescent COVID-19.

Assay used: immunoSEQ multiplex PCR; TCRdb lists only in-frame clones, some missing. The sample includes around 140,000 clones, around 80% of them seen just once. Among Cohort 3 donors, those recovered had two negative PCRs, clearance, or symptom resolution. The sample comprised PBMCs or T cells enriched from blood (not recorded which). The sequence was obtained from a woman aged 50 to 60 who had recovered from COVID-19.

The CDR3 DNA reads TGTGCCAGCAGCCAAGGGGGGCACCAGCCCCAGCATTTT. Amino acids: CASSQGGHQPQHF. The rearrangement links TRBV14 to TRBJ1-5; tentatively, D is TRBD1 (6 bases). This CDR3 is 13 amino acids long. Trimming pared 1 base from V and 7 bases from J, leaving 8 bases between. Germline values: CDR1 SGHDN, CDR2 FVKESK.